The source of this T cell receptor beta chain is a study of blood T cell repertoires in COVID-19. Turning to the study itself: The United States, Italy and Spain supplied acute and convalescent COVID-19 samples.

CDR1 ENHRY and CDR2 SYGVKD come from the germline V gene. Trimming removed 2 bases from V and 5 bases from J; junction bases left unmatched: 7. The CDR3 is 15 amino acids. Libraries were prepared by immunoSEQ multiplex PCR; TCRdb keeps only in-frame clonotypes and omits some of them. The sample lists 250,000 to 300,000 clones, around four fifths seen once, with approximately 5.4% in the top ten. The chain carries TRBV10-3 and TRBJ2-5, with 8 positions matching TRBD1. This clonotype originated in a man older than 75 with acute or convalescent COVID-19. The sample was peripheral blood. CDR3: CAISERRGRMETQYF. The CDR3 region has the DNA TGTGCCATCAGTGAGCGCAGGGGGCGCATGGAGACCCAGTACTTC.